These 5 T cell receptor beta chains share one sample of origin, sequenced in a study of shared clonotypes between healthy human individuals. Using immunoSEQ multiplex PCR, the repertoire was profiled, and TCRdb retains in-frame clones only, with some absent. This repertoire shows about 2.4 million clones, roughly 93% found once; its top ten account for 0.36%. Material: naive CD4+ T cells from PBMCs. Subset reported: CD45RA+ positively selected. These receptors came from a man between 18 and 35 years old in good health. Some clones in this sample may be carry-over from other donors' samples.

The CDR3 DNA follows: TGCGCCAGCAGCTTGGGACAGGCCTACGGCGGGGAGCTGTTTTTT. Translation: CASSLGQAYGGELFF. The genes are TRBV5-1 and TRBJ2-2; weak D call: TRBD1 (6 bases). CDR3 length: 15 amino acids. V dropped 0 bases and J dropped 7 bases, with 13 bases sitting between them. Germline-derived CDR1 and CDR2 are SGHRS and YFSETQ.

The J gene is TRBJ2-7, the V gene TRBV4-1, with D perhaps being TRBD1 or TRBD2 (5 bases each). The CDR3 runs to 14 residues. The germline V gene has CDR1 MGHRA and CDR2 YSYEKL. Trimming left V 3 bases short and J 0 bases short, with 9 bases between. The CDR3 sequence is CASSQGTLSYEQYF. CDR3 bases: TGCGCCAGCAGCCAGGGGACCCTCTCCTACGAGCAGTACTTC.

J is TRBJ2-1 and V is TRBV5-1; tentatively, D is TRBD2 (6 bases). The germline V gene encodes CDR1 SGHRS and CDR2 YFSETQ. The CDR3 is 14 amino acids. Trimming removed 0 bases from V and 9 bases from J, with 13 bases in between. Written as DNA, the CDR3 is TGCGCCAGCAGCTTGGTAAGACTAGTCGCTGAGCAGTTCTTC. Protein sequence: CASSLVRLVAEQFF.

This chain joins TRBV9 and TRBJ2-3, with 9 bases identical to TRBD2. Looked up from germline, CDR1 is SGDLS and CDR2 is YYNGEE. Trimming removed 3 bases from V and 4 bases from J; junction bases left unmatched: 18. The CDR3 has 19 residues. In nucleotides, the CDR3 is TGTGCCAGCAGCGCCCATTCGGCGGGAGGGCCGAATGGGGCAGATACGCAGTATTTT. Translation gives CASSAHSAGGPNGADTQYF.

The gene calls are TRBV19 and TRBJ1-3; a weak D match, TRBD1 (5 bases). Germline V gives CDR1 LNHDA, CDR2 SQIVND (reference sequence). The CDR3 extends over 14 amino acids. V gave up 3 bases and J gave up 4 bases, with 10 bases separating them. The CDR3 DNA follows: TGTGCCAGTAGTATGTACAGGCCCGGAAACACCATATATTTT. Translated: CASSMYRPGNTIYF.